Below, one TCR beta chain is given with its context. Using immunoSEQ multiplex PCR, the repertoire was profiled, and TCRdb retains in-frame clones only, with some absent. This repertoire shows roughly 40,000 clones, more than 80% found once; its top ten account for approximately 6%. This entry comes from a study of OX40 agonist ivuxolimab in advanced cancers. As for the study in general: Among those enrolled, mean age was about 63 years (range about 23 to 79) and 75% to 85% were male.

The CDR3 sequence is 14 residues long. With 1 base removed from V and 1 base from J, the gap between germline ends came to 5 bases. Germline CDR1 is SGHVS and CDR2 is FQNEAQ. Drawing of blood for sampling happened at baseline, at cycle 4 day 1, and at cycle 7 day 1. The clonotype comes from an adult with an advanced solid tumor such as melanoma, head and neck, liver or kidney cancer. The rearrangement uses TRBV7-8 and TRBJ2-1; D not certain. The material sequenced was CD4+ or CD8+ T cells sorted from blood, taken in a trial of the OX40 agonist ivuxolimab. CDR3 in amino acids: CASSLGSSYNEQFF. The CDR3 bases are TGTGCCAGCAGCTTAGGTAGTTCCTACAATGAGCAGTTCTTC.